This paragraph covers one TCR beta chain sequence. Its antigen is as yet unknown. This sample is drawn from a study of cytomegalovirus exposure and HLA in healthy donors. The overall study: Unique TCRs from HLA-typed donors, 70 million to 85 million of them, were held in an early data release. General study results and limits: It was assumed in the presence/absence analyses that sequencing depth was roughly uniform across donors.

The CDR3 has 16 amino acids. Germline lookup yields CDR1 SGHAT and CDR2 FQNNGV. The junction had 9 bases not matched to a gene; V was cut back by 3 bases and J by 4 bases. Among the donors, all were healthy bone marrow donors. Researchers ran the PCR with 60 Vbeta and 13 Jbeta primers. TCRdb keeps only in-frame clones here, not all; method: immunoSEQ multiplex PCR. The sample lists 43,000 or so clones, 60% to 85% occurring once. The sequence came from a man between 25 and 39 years old in good health and CMV-seronegative. The material sequenced was PBMCs. The V gene is TRBV11-2, the J gene TRBJ1-1, with 9 nucleotides matching TRBD1. The CDR3 DNA follows: TGTGCCAGCAGCTTGAACAACAGGGGGCCCGGCACTGAAGCTTTCTTT. This codes for CASSLNNRGPGTEAFF. The entire variable domain, with the rest obtained from reference TRBV11-2 and TRBJ1-1, is as follows: EAGVAQSPRYKIIEKRQSVAFWCNPISGHATLYWYQQILGQGPKLLIQFQNNGVVDDSQLPKDRFSAERLKGVDSTLKIQPAKLEDSAVYLCASSLNNRGPGTEAFFGQGTRLTVV.